This note documents a single T cell receptor beta chain sequence. This CDR3 spans 16 amino acids. The V segment lost 9 bases and the J segment 1 base; nucleotides outside the gene matches: 11. The germline V gene encodes CDR1 SNHLY and CDR2 FYNNEI. In terms of age and location, participants ranged from about 18 to 90 years and lived in about 25 US areas. The data stem from a study of blood T cell repertoires in COVID-19. Study-level information: Both acute and convalescent COVID-19 samples were obtained from the United States, Italy and Spain. In each case, the material was cDNA or gDNA derived from T cells, B-cell-depleted T cells, or PBMCs.

This table comes from immunoSEQ multiplex PCR, and its TCRdb copy is limited to in-frame clones, with some not included. The sample carries 500,000 or so clones, about 85% recorded once. The sequence came from a young woman who had recovered from COVID-19. This sequence joins TRBV2 and TRBJ1-2, with 10 nucleotides matching TRBD1. The source material was PBMCs or T cells enriched from blood (not recorded which). DNA for the CDR3: TGTGCCAGGCGCTATATCGGACAGGGGGATAACTATGGCTACACCTTC. Its translation is CARRYIGQGDNYGYTF.